The present T cell receptor beta chain was sequenced within a study of PD-L1 blockade in urothelial cancer (dated by TCRdb to the late 2010s). In the study overall: Every patient began therapy in the mid-2010s and was given atezolizumab 1,200 mg intravenously every 3 weeks. Twenty-five of 29 patients were males with bladder-origin urothelial cancer, and about 65% of the roughly 30 reported a prior smoking history. Whole exome sequencing and RNA sequencing of pretreatment tumors were performed alongside TCR sequencing in the same patients. Patients had an ECOG performance status of 0 or 1 and had received between 0 and 3 prior chemotherapy regimens. Pretreatment tumor samples, along with matched peripheral blood collected serially before and after atezolizumab treatment, underwent TCR sequencing. Durable clinical benefit was defined as progression-free survival longer than 6 months, and TCR features were also tested against progression-free and overall survival. Blood samples were analyzed at two time points: 3 weeks after treatment start (second dose) and 6 weeks after treatment start. A median of about 140,000 T cells and just over 80,000 unique TCRs was obtained from blood samples, and a median clonality of roughly 0.08 was observed. Durable clinical benefit was achieved by nine patients and was not achieved by 20 patients. Pretreatment blood TCR-seq was available for under 35 patients, at least one posttreatment blood collection was obtained for 24 patients, and tumor TCR-seq was available for 24 patients. The study was an exploratory multi-omic analysis of somatic, immune and clinical correlates of response to PD-L1 blockade with atezolizumab in urothelial cancer. The full study reports these points: Because of the small sample size (n ≈ 31) and the many exploratory analyses performed, the results are intended to be regarded as hypothesis-generating. A pretreatment peripheral blood TCR clonality below the median was linked to improved progression-free and overall survival. Greater expansion of tumor-associated TCR clones in peripheral blood 3 weeks after the start of treatment was observed in patients with durable benefit (n of about 21, p = 0.022).

About this clone itself: The specificity of this receptor is unknown. There are no base qualities to consult, and no much larger clone falls within one base.

Synthetic TCR analog templates were spiked into each PCR so that absolute template abundance could be estimated from read counts. TCRbeta CDR3 regions were amplified from genomic DNA with bias-controlled V and J gene primers using the immunoSEQ assay. Sequencing of rearranged TCRbeta segments was done at approximately 20X coverage. Under the source paper's analysis protocol: Sequencing errors were corrected by clustering and CDR3s were annotated against IMGT to assign V, D and J genes. Out-of-frame and stop-codon sequences were excluded, and only productive TCRbeta rearrangements were used in downstream analyses. Clonality was calculated as one minus the Shannon entropy normalized by the log of the number of unique productive sequences. Fisher's exact test with Benjamini-Hochberg correction, at a threshold of adjusted p below 0.01, was used to find clones that differed between time points or between blood and tumor. Entries here come from immuneACCESS through TCRdb and include only in-frame sequences with V and J called. Some clones fail to appear in such tables; in the studies checked, an unresolved V gene covers under half of the shortfall, and the cause of the remainder is unknown. V, J and clone size derive from that table, while D and trimming were established from the DNA sequence. A total of more than 75,000 clones appear in this sample, roughly 84% of them only once. Together, the top ten hold around 2.1% of the sample.

CDR1 SGHTA and CDR2 FQGNSA are derived from the germline V gene. Trimming leaves V shorter by 1 base and J shorter by 3 bases, with the junction holding 10 bases beyond the gene matches. CDR3 length: 17 amino acids, cysteine to phenylalanine. Left in the record is the CDR3 DNA by itself, 51 bases read in frame from the first base. The sample's time point label is to be understood as: pretreatment peripheral blood. The cohort included 25 to 30 patients with locally advanced or metastatic urothelial carcinoma who were treated at Memorial Sloan Kettering on a trial protocol. Peripheral blood mononuclear cells were collected pretreatment and during treatment, with between 1 and 8 total time points obtained per patient. The Qiagen DNeasy Blood extraction kit was used to purify genomic DNA from total PBMCs and tumor samples. PBMCs were collected pretreatment and during treatment, and were isolated and stored as previously described.

This TCR was sampled from a man between 60 and 75 years old with urothelial cancer. This chain joins TRBV7-2 to TRBJ2-5, with 8 bases aligning to TRBD1. The input for sequencing was PBMCs, taken around atezolizumab (anti-PD-L1) treatment. The bases read TGTGCCAGCAGCTTAGACAGGGGGTTCATCCGGGAAGAGACCCAGTACTTC. This translates into CASSLDRGFIREETQYF.